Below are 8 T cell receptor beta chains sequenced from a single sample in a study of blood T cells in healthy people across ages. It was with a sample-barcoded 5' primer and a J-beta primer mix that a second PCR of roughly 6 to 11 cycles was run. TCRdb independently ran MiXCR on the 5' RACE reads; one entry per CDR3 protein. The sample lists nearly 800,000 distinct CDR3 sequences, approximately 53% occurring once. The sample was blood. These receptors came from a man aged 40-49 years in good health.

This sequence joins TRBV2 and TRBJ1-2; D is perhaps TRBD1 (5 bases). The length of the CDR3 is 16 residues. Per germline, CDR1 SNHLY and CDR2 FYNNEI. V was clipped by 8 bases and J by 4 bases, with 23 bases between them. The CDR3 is CASPSRDLGRSYGYTF. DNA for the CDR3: TGTGCCAGCCCCTCCCGGGACTTGGGCCGAAGCTATGGCTACACCTTC.

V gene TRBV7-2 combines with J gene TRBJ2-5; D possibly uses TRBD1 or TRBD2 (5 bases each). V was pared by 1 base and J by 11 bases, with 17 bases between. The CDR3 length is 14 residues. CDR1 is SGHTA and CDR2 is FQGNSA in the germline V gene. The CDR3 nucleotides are TGTGCCAGCAGCTTAGGTTCTGGGGTAGGGGAGCAGTACTTC. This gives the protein CASSLGSGVGEQYF.

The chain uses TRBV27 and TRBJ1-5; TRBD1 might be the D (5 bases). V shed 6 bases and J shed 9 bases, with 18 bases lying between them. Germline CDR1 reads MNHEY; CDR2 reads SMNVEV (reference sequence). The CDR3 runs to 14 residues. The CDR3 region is CASSPSWGRVPQHF. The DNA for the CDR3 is TGTGCCAGCAGCCCGAGTTGGGGCCGAGTGCCCCAGCATTTT.

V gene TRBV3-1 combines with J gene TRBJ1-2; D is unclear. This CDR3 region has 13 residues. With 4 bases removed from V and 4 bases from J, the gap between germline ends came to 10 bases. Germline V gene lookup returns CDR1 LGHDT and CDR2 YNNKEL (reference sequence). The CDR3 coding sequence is TGTGCCAGCAGCCGGGGAAACAGCTATGGCTACACCTTC. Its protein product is CASSRGNSYGYTF.

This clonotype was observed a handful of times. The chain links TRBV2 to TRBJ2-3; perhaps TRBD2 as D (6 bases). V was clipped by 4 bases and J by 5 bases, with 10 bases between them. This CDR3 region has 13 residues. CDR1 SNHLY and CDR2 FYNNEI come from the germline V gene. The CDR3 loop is CASSAGTGDTQYF. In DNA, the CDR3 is TGTGCCAGCAGTGCAGGGACTGGAGATACGCAGTATTTT.

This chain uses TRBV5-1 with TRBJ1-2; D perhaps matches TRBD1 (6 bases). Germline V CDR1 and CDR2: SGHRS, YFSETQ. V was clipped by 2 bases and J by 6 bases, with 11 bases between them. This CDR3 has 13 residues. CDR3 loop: CASSFQQGDGYTF. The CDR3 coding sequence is TGCGCCAGCAGCTTCCAACAGGGAGATGGCTACACCTTC.

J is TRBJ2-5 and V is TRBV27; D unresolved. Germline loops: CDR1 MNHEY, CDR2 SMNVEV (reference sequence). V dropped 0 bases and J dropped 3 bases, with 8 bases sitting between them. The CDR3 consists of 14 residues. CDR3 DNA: TGTGCCAGCAGTTTATCAGGGTATAAAGAGACCCAGTACTTC. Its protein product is CASSLSGYKETQYF.

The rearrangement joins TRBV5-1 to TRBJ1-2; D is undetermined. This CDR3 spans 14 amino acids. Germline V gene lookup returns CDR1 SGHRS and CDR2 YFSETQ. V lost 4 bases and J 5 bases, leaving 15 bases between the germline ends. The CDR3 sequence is CASSPDRSDYGYTF. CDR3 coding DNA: TGCGCCAGCAGCCCTGACCGGTCAGATTATGGCTACACCTTC.